What follows are 23 T cell receptor beta chains derived from one specimen sequenced in a study of CD8+CD57+ T cells in acquired aplastic anemia. TCR beta VDJ and CDR3 profiling used genomic DNA as template. Each CDR3 protein gets one entry after TCRdb re-called the reads with MiXCR. The sample has 300,000 or so distinct CDR3 sequences; approximately 57% are singletons. Those patients picked for sequencing had displayed CD8+CD57+ cell expansion on flow cytometry. The sequencing input was sorted CD4+, CD8+, or CD8+CD57+ T cells (not recorded which) from PBMCs. These receptors all stem from a human donor with aplastic anemia.

Comment on this clonotype: The junction departs from germline at one end; a sequencing error may be responsible. The chain couples TRBV7-9 to TRBJ1-2; D unclear. The CDR3 totals 13 residues. Germline loops: CDR1 SEHNR, CDR2 FQNEAQ (reference sequence). CDR3 sequence: CDSSLQLTDGYTF. CDR3 DNA sequence: TGTGACAGCAGCTTACAACTGACGGATGGCTACACCTTC. Variable domain in full (rest from reference TRBV7-9 and TRBJ1-2): DTGVSQNPRHKITKRGQNVTFRCDPISEHNRLYWYRQTLGQGPEFLTYFQNEAQLEKSRLLSDRFSAERPKGSFSTLEIQRTEQGDSAMYLCDSSLQLTDGYTFGSGTRLTVV.

The chain recombines TRBV2 with TRBJ1-2; maybe TRBD1 (6 bases). There are 14 residues in the CDR3. Trimming stripped 8 bases from V and 0 bases from J, with 13 bases between. Germline V gene sequence: CDR1 SNHLY, CDR2 FYNNEI. The CDR3 bases are TGTGCCAGCGGCCGGACAGCAGCTAACTATGGCTACACCTTC. This gives the protein CASGRTAANYGYTF.

Concerning this clonotype: Its ends do not fully match the called genes, so a read error is possible. This chain connects TRBV12-3 or TRBV12-4 to TRBJ2-1; D not resolved. CDR3 length equals 14 residues. The CDR3 sequence: CATSDAQASNEQFF. DNA for the CDR3: TGTGCCACCAGTGATGCCCAGGCTAGTAATGAGCAGTTCTTC.

The CDR3 DNA is TGTGCCAGCAGCTTGGAGGGCTATCAGCCCCAGCATTTT. Translating gives CASSLEGYQPQHF. The chain combines TRBV7-9 with TRBJ1-5; no clear D. Trimming stripped 3 bases from V and 5 bases from J, with 8 bases between. Germline CDR1 reads SEHNR; CDR2 reads FQNEAQ (reference sequence). This CDR3 spans 13 amino acids.

V usage is TRBV2 and J usage is TRBJ2-1, with TRBD2 matching over 9 bases. The CDR3 contains 16 residues. CDR1 SNHLY and CDR2 FYNNEI come from the germline V gene. V trimming: 7 bases; J trimming: 8 bases; junction bases outside the gene matches: 15. In nucleotides, the CDR3 is TGTGCCAGCAAAACCGACGGCGGGGGGGTAGTTTATGAGCAGTTCTTC. This codes for CASKTDGGGVVYEQFF.

The chain uses TRBV5-1 and TRBJ1-1, with 11 bases aligning to TRBD1. In germline, CDR1 is SGHRS, CDR2 YFSETQ. CDR3 length: 15 amino acids. Trimming took 4 bases from V and 7 from J; bases not matched to a gene: 9. CDR3: CASSVGTGGDDEAFF. CDR3 in DNA: TGCGCCAGCAGCGTAGGGACAGGGGGAGACGATGAAGCTTTCTTT.

This clonotype was observed a handful of times. The rearrangement uses TRBV7-2 and TRBJ1-6; D is possibly TRBD1 (6 bases). Germline-derived CDR1 and CDR2 are SGHTA and FQGNSA. This CDR3 is 16 amino acids long. V lost 3 bases and J lost 6, with 15 bases in between. The CDR3 DNA follows: TGTGCCAGCAGCTTTTTGGGACAAAGGCGTAATTCACCCCTCCACTTT. It codes for CASSFLGQRRNSPLHF.

This chain links TRBV7-3 with TRBJ1-6; D possibly corresponds to TRBD1 (6 bases). Germline V gives CDR1 SGHTA, CDR2 FQGTGA. This CDR3 comprises 17 residues. V dropped 5 bases and J dropped 8 bases, with 22 bases sitting between them. Written as DNA, the CDR3 is TGTGCCAGCAGCCTACTAGGGCGGGGGGCGTCCGATTCACCCCTCCACTTT. It encodes CASSLLGRGASDSPLHF. The variable domain in full, completed from reference TRBV7-3 and TRBJ1-6, reads GAGVSQTPSNKVTEKGKYVELRCDPISGHTALYWYRQSLGQGPEFLIYFQGTGAADDSGLPNDRFFAVRPEGSVSTLKIQRTERGDSAVYLCASSLLGRGASDSPLHFGNGTRLTVT.

In its sample, this clonotype was seen many times. V and J are TRBV11-3 and TRBJ2-1; TRBD1 might be the D (6 bases). Germline CDR1 SGHNT, CDR2 YENEEA. The CDR3 sequence is 14 residues long. The V end lost 1 base, the J end lost 10 bases, and 14 bases lay between the germline ends. The CDR3 bases are TGTGCCAGCAGCTTAGGGACAGCCTCTAGCGAGCAGTTCTTC. It specifies CASSLGTASSEQFF.

This clonotype showed up many times. V usage is TRBV11-2 and J usage is TRBJ2-5; the match to TRBD1 covers 8 bases. CDR3 length equals 14 residues. Trimming at V came to 5 bases and at J to 5 bases, leaving 7 bases not matched to a gene. Germline assignment: CDR1 SGHAT and CDR2 FQNNGV. The chain's CDR3 is CASSIGQGEETQYF. The CDR3 nucleotides read TGTGCCAGCAGCATTGGACAGGGTGAGGAGACCCAGTACTTC.

The chain is built from TRBV10-1 and TRBJ2-2; 9 bases map to TRBD1. Germline CDR1 WNHNN, CDR2 SYGVQD (reference sequence). The CDR3 is 14 amino acids. V shed 6 bases and J 9 bases; nucleotides not matched to a gene: 8. The CDR3 here is CASRGTGCVWELFF. In DNA form, the CDR3 reads TGCGCCAGCAGAGGGACAGGGTGCGTCTGGGAGCTGTTTTTT.

The chain uses TRBV5-1 and TRBJ2-1; 8 nucleotides agree with TRBD2. J lost 4 bases, V lost 0 bases, and 3 bases had no gene match. This CDR3 comprises 15 residues. Germline V gene data show CDR1 as SGHRS and CDR2 as YFSETQ. As DNA, the CDR3 is TGCGCCAGCAGCTTGGCGGTAGCGGGGTACAATGAGCAGTTCTTC. Translating it yields CASSLAVAGYNEQFF. Together with reference TRBV5-1 and TRBJ2-1, the CDR3 gives the full variable domain: KAGVTQTPRYLIKTRGQQVTLSCSPISGHRSVSWYQQTPGQGLQFLFEYFSETQRNKGNFPGRFSGRQFSNSRSEMNVSTLELGDSALYLCASSLAVAGYNEQFFGPGTRLTVL.

In its sample, this clonotype was seen many times. This sequence joins TRBV24-1 and TRBJ1-1, with 8 nucleotides matching TRBD1. This CDR3 is 16 amino acids long. With 3 bases clipped from V and 0 bases from J, the junction kept 5 bases outside the gene matches. Germline-derived CDR1 and CDR2 are KGHDR and SFDVKD. The DNA of the CDR3 is TGTGCCACCAGTGATAGGGACAGGCGATTGAACACTGAAGCTTTCTTT. This encodes CATSDRDRRLNTEAFF.

This clonotype was seen only a few times. This chain uses TRBV19 with TRBJ1-4; D is undetermined. Germline values: CDR1 LNHDA, CDR2 SQIVND (reference sequence). V was trimmed by 2 bases and J by 3 bases, leaving 13 bases between them. The CDR3 covers 16 residues. The CDR3 loop is CASSIMLGSSNEKLFF. For the CDR3, the DNA is TGTGCCAGTAGTATAATGTTAGGATCCTCTAATGAAAAACTGTTTTTT.

The genes are TRBV20-1 and TRBJ1-1; no firm D call. Germline CDR1 and CDR2: DFQATT and SNEGSKA (reference sequence). The CDR3 loop spans 15 amino acids. The V and J ends lost 5 bases and 4 bases respectively, with 20 bases between them. The CDR3 region is CSAAGPTSFGTEAFF. The CDR3 DNA reads TGCAGTGCTGCTGGACCGACCTCCTTTGGCACTGAAGCTTTCTTT.

Here the CDR3 reads CASTRGRLNTEAFF. Written as DNA, the CDR3 is TGTGCCAGCACCCGGGGGAGGTTGAACACTGAAGCTTTCTTT. The genes are TRBV6-6 and TRBJ1-1; D might be TRBD1 (5 bases). The ends were cut back, 7 bases at V and 0 bases at J, with 12 bases in the middle. The CDR3 contains 14 residues. Germline V lookup: CDR1 MNHNY, CDR2 SVGAGI (reference sequence).

This clonotype has a count of ten or more. The chain employs TRBV20-1 and TRBJ1-4; D call uncertain. Trimming took off 5 bases at V and 0 bases at J, with 7 bases between the two ends. This CDR3 has 13 amino acids. Per germline, CDR1 DFQATT and CDR2 SNEGSKA (reference sequence). Here the CDR3 reads CSAPVSTNEKLFF. The CDR3, as DNA: TGCAGTGCTCCCGTCTCAACTAATGAAAAACTGTTTTTT.

The chain carries TRBV20-1 and TRBJ2-3, with a possible D match to TRBD1 (7 bases). V lost 5 bases to trimming and J lost 1 base, with 19 bases between them. The CDR3 length is 16 residues. CDR1 is DFQATT, CDR2 SNEGSKA, per germline (reference sequence). CDR3 region: CSAPRASRGGTDTQYF. In nucleotides, the CDR3 is TGCAGTGCTCCCCGCGCGAGCAGGGGGGGCACAGATACGCAGTATTTT.

This clonotype was observed many times. The V gene is TRBV5-6, the J gene TRBJ2-1; 12 bases fit TRBD2. V shed 0 bases and J 2 bases; nucleotides not matched to a gene: 9. Germline V lookup: CDR1 SGHDT, CDR2 YYEEEE. The CDR3 is made up of 19 amino acids. CDR3 bases: TGTGCCAGCAGCTTGGCTAGCGGGAGGGTAGTCACGGCCTACAATGAGCAGTTCTTC. This gives the protein CASSLASGRVVTAYNEQFF.

The chain combines TRBV25-1 with TRBJ1-5; 8 positions match TRBD1. The trim removed 6 bases at V and 6 bases at J, leaving 7 bases unmatched. CDR1 is MGHDK, CDR2 SYGVNS, per germline. This CDR3 contains 14 residues. CDR3 nucleotides: TGTGCCAGCAGACAGGGGGATTTGGGTCAGCCCCAGCATTTT. It specifies CASRQGDLGQPQHF.

The gene calls are TRBV7-9 and TRBJ2-5; D tentatively fits TRBD1 or TRBD2 (5 bases each). The germline gives CDR1 SEHNR, CDR2 FQNEAQ (reference sequence). The CDR3 sequence is 16 residues long. V gave up 5 bases and J gave up 4 bases, with 20 bases separating them. The CDR3 nucleotides are TGTGCCAGCAGCCTAGGGGTTCCGGGGCGTCGAGAGACCCAGTACTTC. Its protein product is CASSLGVPGRRETQYF.

This clonotype was observed many times. The gene calls are TRBV6-1 and TRBJ2-5; 8 bases fit TRBD1. The CDR3 totals 15 residues. Trimming at V came to 3 bases and at J to 2 bases, leaving 5 bases not matched to a gene. Germline assignment: CDR1 MNHNS and CDR2 SASEGT. CDR3 nucleotide sequence: TGTGCCAGCAGTGATCCGACAGGGGCTCAAGAGACCCAGTACTTC. This translates into CASSDPTGAQETQYF.

This clonotype was counted at least ten times. This chain's CDR3 is CASSLAGTGSGYTF. In nucleotides, the CDR3 is TGTGCCAGCAGTTTAGCAGGGACAGGCTCTGGCTACACCTTC. The gene calls are TRBV12-3 or TRBV12-4 and TRBJ1-2; 8 bases fit TRBD1. The V gene end was trimmed by 0 bases and the J gene end by 7 bases; junction bases not matched to a gene: 4. The CDR3 covers 14 residues.